The 14 T cell receptor beta chains listed next were all sequenced from one sample in a study of cytomegalovirus exposure and HLA in healthy donors (dated by TCRdb to about 2017). The library was made by the immunoSEQ multiplex PCR assay. A mixture of 60 forward primers for TCR Vbeta segments and 13 reverse primers for TCR Jbeta segments was used in the multiplex PCR. In its TCRdb copy, this immuneACCESS table keeps in-frame sequences only and misses some clones. Where compared with another copy, unresolved V genes explain less than half of these, and the others have no known cause. Recorded for this sample are 150,000 to 200,000 clones; more than 65% of them occurred a single time. The top ten clonotypes cover around 1.3% of the sample. The sequenced sample was PBMCs. The receptors shown here come from a woman in her forties or fifties in good health and CMV-seronegative.

The rearrangement links TRBV19 to TRBJ1-2, with 7 bases identical to TRBD1. The germline V gene encodes CDR1 LNHDA and CDR2 SQIVND (reference sequence). Losses at the gene ends were 4 bases for V and 2 bases for J; bases not matched to a gene: 7. The CDR3 runs 15 residues. In nucleotides, the CDR3 is TGTGCCAGTAGTACTACAGGGGTTCCCAACTATGGCTACACCTTC. Amino acids: CASSTTGVPNYGYTF.

The genes are TRBV15 and TRBJ2-5; D possibly corresponds to TRBD1 (5 bases). The CDR3 loop spans 16 amino acids. Germline CDR1 reads LNHNV; CDR2 reads YYDKDF (reference sequence). V was cut by 0 bases and J by 0 bases, with 11 bases left in between. The CDR3 sequence: CATSRDSRGYQETQYF. In DNA, the CDR3 is TGTGCCACCAGCAGAGATTCAAGGGGATACCAAGAGACCCAGTACTTC.

The V call is TRBV6-1, the J call TRBJ1-5; maybe TRBD1 (6 bases). Between the trimmed V and J ends, which lost 6 bases and 11 bases, there was a span of 20 bases. The CDR3 runs 14 residues. The germline V gene has CDR1 MNHNS and CDR2 SASEGT. The CDR3 coding sequence is TGTGCCAGCAGCGAGGGGGGGGACTGGGGGACCCAGCATTTT. Translated: CASSEGGDWGTQHF.

This clone was seen only a few times. This sequence joins TRBV7-9 and TRBJ2-3, with TRBD2 matching over 11 bases. CDR3 length equals 16 residues. Trimming cost V 3 bases and J 6 bases; bases outside gene matches: 8. Germline assignment: CDR1 SEHNR and CDR2 FQNEAQ (reference sequence). The CDR3 sequence is CASSLELAGGADTQYF. The CDR3 DNA reads TGTGCCAGCAGCTTGGAGCTAGCGGGGGGCGCGGATACGCAGTATTTT.

This clone was seen a single time. This rearrangement joins TRBV6-5 to TRBJ1-1, with no clear D. CDR3 length equals 13 residues. Trimming cost V 7 bases and J 3 bases, with 12 bases left between them. CDR1 and CDR2 (germline): MNHEY, SVGAGI. The CDR3 is CASTYSGDTEAFF. DNA for the CDR3: TGTGCCAGCACCTACTCCGGGGACACTGAAGCTTTCTTT.

In DNA, the CDR3 is TGTGCCAGCAGTTTGAGGGACACCGGGGAGCTGTTTTTT. Its translation: CASSLRDTGELFF. This sequence joins TRBV28 and TRBJ2-2, with D possibly matching TRBD2 (5 bases). The CDR3 extends over 13 amino acids. The germline V gene encodes CDR1 MDHEN and CDR2 SYDVKM. Trimming took off 3 bases at V and 3 bases at J, with 5 bases between the two ends.

CDR3 sequence: CASQTSGSADTQYF. As DNA, the CDR3 is TGTGCCAGCCAGACTAGCGGGAGCGCAGATACGCAGTATTTT. The V call is TRBV28, the J call TRBJ2-3, with 12 bases identical to TRBD2. From germline, CDR1 is MDHEN and CDR2 SYDVKM. The trim removed 8 bases at V and 4 bases at J, leaving 4 bases unmatched. This CDR3 region has 14 residues.

V is TRBV30 and J is TRBJ2-1, with 7 bases lining up with TRBD2. CDR3 length: 13 amino acids. CDR1 and CDR2 (germline): GTSNPN, SVGIG (reference sequence). The CDR3 protein is CTCRGEGPGEQFF. In DNA, the CDR3 is TGTACTTGTCGCGGGGAGGGCCCGGGCGAGCAGTTCTTC.

This chain uses TRBV19 with TRBJ1-2; D is uncertain. The CDR3 contains 16 residues. Germline lookup yields CDR1 LNHDA and CDR2 SQIVND (reference sequence). Trimming shortened V by 2 bases and J by 5 bases, and 18 bases separated the two germline ends. CDR3 DNA sequence: TGTGCCAGTAGTATATCACCTAGGAGCCCTTCTTATGGCTACACCTTC. Translating it yields CASSISPRSPSYGYTF.

This chain uses TRBV18 with TRBJ1-5; a weak D match, TRBD1 (6 bases). This CDR3 comprises 14 residues. V lost 3 bases, J lost 0 bases, and 6 bases lay in between. Germline V gene lookup returns CDR1 KGHSH and CDR2 LQKENI. The DNA for the CDR3 is TGTGCCAGCTCACCGGGGGCTAGCAATCAGCCCCAGCATTTT. Its protein product is CASSPGASNQPQHF.

This chain joins TRBV11-2 and TRBJ2-1; weak D call: TRBD2 (6 bases). CDR3 length: 14 residues. Trimming stripped 1 base from V and 8 bases from J, with 12 bases between. Germline CDR1 SGHAT, CDR2 FQNNGV. The CDR3 sequence is CASSLVGGKYEQFF. CDR3 sequence (DNA): TGTGCCAGCAGCTTAGTAGGAGGGAAGTATGAGCAGTTCTTC.

With regard to this clone: Other nucleotide sequences from this sample produce the same CDR3. The J gene is TRBJ1-2, the V gene TRBV7-2, with 11 bases fitting TRBD1. J gave up 4 bases and V 5 bases, and 3 bases lay outside the gene matches. Germline V gene sequence: CDR1 SGHTA, CDR2 FQGNSA. The CDR3 covers 14 residues. CDR3 residues: CASSPGQGAYGYTF. In DNA, the CDR3 is TGTGCCAGCAGCCCCGGACAGGGGGCCTATGGCTACACCTTC.

The rearrangement links TRBV6-5 to TRBJ2-7; possibly TRBD2 for D (6 bases). The CDR3 runs to 13 residues. Germline-derived CDR1 and CDR2 are MNHEY and SVGAGI. V was cut by 7 bases and J by 1 base, with 11 bases left in between. CDR3 DNA: TGTGCCAGCATCAACGGGAGATCCTACGAGCAGTACTTC. Translated: CASINGRSYEQYF.

The V gene is TRBV5-1, the J gene TRBJ2-3; TRBD1 aligns across 7 bases. The CDR3 sequence is 16 residues long. Losses at the gene ends were 2 bases for V and 0 bases for J; bases not matched to a gene: 6. Germline lookup yields CDR1 SGHRS and CDR2 YFSETQ. The CDR3 nucleotides are TGCGCCAGCAGCTTCGGGGACAGCCCTAGCACAGATACGCAGTATTTT. Translated: CASSFGDSPSTDTQYF.